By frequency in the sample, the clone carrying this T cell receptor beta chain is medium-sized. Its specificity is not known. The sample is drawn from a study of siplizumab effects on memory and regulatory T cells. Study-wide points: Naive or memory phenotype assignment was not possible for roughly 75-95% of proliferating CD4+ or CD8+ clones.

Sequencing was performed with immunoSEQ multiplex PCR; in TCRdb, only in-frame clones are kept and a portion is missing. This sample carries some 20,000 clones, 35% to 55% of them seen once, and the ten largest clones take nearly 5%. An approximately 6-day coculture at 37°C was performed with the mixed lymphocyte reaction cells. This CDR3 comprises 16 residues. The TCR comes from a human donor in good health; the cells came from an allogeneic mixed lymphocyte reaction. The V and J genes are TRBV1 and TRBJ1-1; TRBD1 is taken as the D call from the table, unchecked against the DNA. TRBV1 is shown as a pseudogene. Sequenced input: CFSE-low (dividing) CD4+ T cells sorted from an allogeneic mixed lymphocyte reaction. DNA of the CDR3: TGCACCAGCAGCCAAGAGGTATCAGGACAGGGGACCGAAGCTTTCTTT. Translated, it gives CTSSQEVSGQGTEAFF.